Many counts were recorded for the clone carrying this TCR beta chain. The data derive from a study of T cells in Graves' hyperthyroidism and ophthalmopathy. Germline-derived CDR1 and CDR2 are SQVTM and ANQGSEA. This CDR3 is built from 12 residues. Trimming removed 1 base at V and 10 bases at J, with 13 bases between. TCR beta CDR3 regions were amplified from RNA. With the HTBI primer set, the TCR CDR3 went through a first round of RT-PCR. TCRdb fed the multiplex PCR reads into MiXCR, producing one record per CDR3 protein. This repertoire shows around 600,000 distinct CDR3 sequences, approximately 15% found once; its top ten account for roughly 3.4%.

The origin of this receptor is a woman in her 40s with Graves' ophthalmopathy. The sequencing input was blood. The chain uses TRBV29-1 and TRBJ1-1, with unresolved D. DNA for the CDR3: TGCAGCGTTGAAGTTTCTCACCAGATAGCTTTCTTT. Translation: CSVEVSHQIAFF. Based on the CDR3 plus reference TRBV29-1 and TRBJ1-1, the full variable domain is SAVISQKPSRDICQRGTSLTIQCQVDSQVTMMFWYRQQPGQSLTLIATANQGSEATYESGFVIDKFPISRPNLTFSTLTVSNMSPEDSSIYLCSVEVSHQIAFFGQGTRLTVV.